Included here is one T cell receptor (beta chain) sequence, with context. Its antigen is still unknown. Base quality data are lacking; no much larger clone is found one base away. TCRbeta CDR3 regions were amplified from genomic DNA using the immunoSEQ Assay, a bias-controlled multiplex PCR. The source study handled its data this way. Within the assay, amplification of reference gene primers was used to estimate how many nucleated cells each sample contained. To quantify the absolute abundance of each unique TCRbeta CDR3 rearrangement, sequence reads were collapsed and filtered. Productive Simpson clonality was computed per sample as the square root of Simpson's diversity index over productive rearrangements. This immuneACCESS table, as held by TCRdb, lists in-frame sequences with V and J called but not all clones. Of the missing ones, under half trace to an unresolved V gene in checked studies; the others have no known cause. The V and J calls and the clone size are those of that table, but D and trimming were determined from the DNA. The sample includes over 100,000 clones, with roughly 87% observed a single time. The ten top clones hold about a tenth of the sample.

The sample belongs to a study of blood T cell repertoires in COVID-19 (dated by TCRdb to 2019 to 2021). As for the study more broadly: The collaborator samples originated in the United States, Italy and Spain and spanned the acute and convalescent phases of COVID-19. The repertoires were made available in a free public database intended to serve as a resource for research on the immune response to SARS-CoV-2. HLA class I and class II types, where available, came from metadata supplied by the sample provider rather than from assay-based typing. The samples were drawn from two sources: the first 160 participants of the ongoing ImmuneRACE study, and about 1,300 subjects contributed by 6 global collaborators. The prospective study material was composed of cDNA or gDNA derived from T cells, B-cell-depleted T cells, or PBMCs. The dataset comprised deeply sampled blood TCRbeta repertoires from subjects exposed to, actively infected with, or recovered from COVID-19. Nearly every sample came with metadata listing a de-identified subject ID, COVID-19 status, age in years and sex. Study-wide findings and limitations: The quantity of clinical and demographic metadata differed by source and by participant and was supplied without curation.

Each collaborating institution followed its own protocols to collect whole blood in K2EDTA tubes. Collaborator samples were shipped for TCRbeta analysis as frozen whole blood, isolated PBMCs, or DNA extracted from either sample type. This receptor was obtained from a man at least 80 years old with acute or convalescent COVID-19. The sample was peripheral blood.

CDR3 region: CASSPVHANYEQYF. The nucleotides read TGTGCCAGCAGCCCGGTTCATGCGAACTACGAGCAGTACTTC. The rearrangement joined TRBV11-1 to TRBJ2-7, with no confidently assigned D gene. Including the terminal cysteine and phenylalanine, the CDR3 comprises 14 residues. The only DNA kept is the CDR3, 42 bases in frame from the first base. CDR1 and CDR2 are read off the germline V gene (reference sequence) as SGHAT and FQDESV. V drops 5 bases and J drops 3 bases, leaving 14 bases in between.